This T cell receptor beta chain was identified in a study of cytomegalovirus exposure and HLA in healthy donors. Germline assignment: CDR1 SEHNR and CDR2 FQNEAQ (reference sequence). This CDR3 has 14 residues. With V trimmed by 1 base and J by 9 bases, 7 bases remained unmatched. Note on this clone: Antigen specificity is unknown.

Amplification used 60 Vbeta primers and 13 Jbeta primers. In the original analysis: In a later analysis, the count reached 80 million or so unique TCR beta chains, with about 9.9 million shared. Assay used: immunoSEQ multiplex PCR; TCRdb lists only in-frame clones, some missing. V and J calls and clone size are those listed in that table; D and trimming were worked out from the DNA. The data show around 130,000 clones, with around 69% seen just once and under 9% held by the top ten. Those who donated were healthy bone marrow donors. Study-wide results and limits: Researchers reported that a few CMV-associated chains were confirmed in vitro as CMV antigen-specific. The sole available immune exposure information was CMV serostatus.

The V and J genes are TRBV7-9 and TRBJ1-2; 8 bases are a match to TRBD1. The source of this sequence is a middle-aged woman in good health and CMV-seropositive. The material sequenced was PBMCs. Written as DNA, the CDR3 is TGTGCCAGCAGCTTAGGCGGACAGGGTAGTAGCTACACCTTC. This codes for CASSLGGQGSSYTF.